These 11 T cell receptor beta chains were sequenced from one sample in a study of blood T cells in healthy people across ages. Primed by a sample-barcoded 5' primer and a J-beta primer mix, a second PCR proceeded for 7 to 11 cycles. TCRdb processed the 5' RACE reads anew with MiXCR; each CDR3 protein has one entry. The repertoire holds approximately 800,000 distinct CDR3 sequences, with around a quarter as singletons. The same sample was also used in a study of T cells of mothers and their children.

Sequencing used blood. All receptors come from a boy aged 10-17 years in good health.

This CDR3 is CASSPLRGDTQYF. As DNA, the CDR3 is TGTGCCAGCTCACCGCTCCGGGGAGATACGCAGTATTTT. This chain connects TRBV18 to TRBJ2-3, with D possibly being TRBD2 (5 bases). The CDR3 spans 13 residues. The germline V gene encodes CDR1 KGHSH and CDR2 LQKENI. The germline V and J ends were trimmed by 3 bases and 5 bases, with 9 bases remaining between them.

This chain uses TRBV11-2 with TRBJ1-2, with unresolved D. Trimming took off 1 base at V and 0 bases at J, with 9 bases between the two ends. Germline CDR1 and CDR2: SGHAT and FQNNGV. The CDR3 runs to 15 residues. The CDR3 bases are TGTGCCAGCAGCTTAGGGGTAGGCCCTAACTATGGCTACACCTTC. Translating it yields CASSLGVGPNYGYTF.

This clonotype has just a few counts. The chain uses TRBV10-3 and TRBJ2-7; 8 positions agree with TRBD1. Germline CDR1 and CDR2: ENHRY and SYGVKD. The CDR3 consists of 15 residues. The trim removed 3 bases at V and 2 bases at J, leaving 6 bases unmatched. The CDR3: CAISDSGTGPYEQYF. CDR3 DNA sequence: TGTGCCATCAGTGATTCCGGGACAGGACCCTACGAGCAGTACTTC.

This chain uses TRBV24-1 with TRBJ1-2; D not resolved. The CDR3 loop spans 13 amino acids. The germline CDR1 and CDR2 sequences are KGHDR and SFDVKD. Trimming left V 2 bases short and J 8 bases short, with 11 bases between. CDR3 nucleotide sequence: TGTGCCACCAGTGATTACGCCCTGGGCGGCTACACCTTC. Protein: CATSDYALGGYTF.

This clonotype has just a few counts. The chain carries TRBV12-5 and TRBJ1-2; a possible D gene is TRBD1 (6 bases). Trimming removed 4 bases from V and 8 bases from J, with 17 bases in between. Looked up from germline, CDR1 is LGHNT and CDR2 is FRNRAP. The CDR3 sequence is 14 residues long. The CDR3 bases are TGTGCTAGTGGTTCCCCGGACAGTCCCAGGGGCTACACCTTC. It specifies CASGSPDSPRGYTF.

This clonotype occurred a few times. The chain combines TRBV15 with TRBJ1-2; 7 nucleotides agree with TRBD1. Trimming took 1 base from V and 4 from J; bases not matched to a gene: 9. Germline CDR1 is LNHNV and CDR2 is YYDKDF (reference sequence). The CDR3 loop spans 16 amino acids. CDR3 DNA sequence: TGTGCCACCAGCAGAGTGACAGGGATAAAATCCTATGGCTACACCTTC. This translates into CATSRVTGIKSYGYTF.

This clonotype was detected only a few times. The chain is built from TRBV5-1 and TRBJ1-2, with TRBD1 identical over 10 bases. This CDR3 contains 15 residues. After removal of 4 bases from V and 3 bases from J, the junction contained 6 bases not matched to a gene. Germline V gives CDR1 SGHRS, CDR2 YFSETQ. Written as DNA, the CDR3 is TGCGCCAGCAGCATAGAGACAGGGGGCGACTATGGCTACACCTTC. Protein: CASSIETGGDYGYTF.

This clonotype was counted ten times or more. The V gene is TRBV20-1, the J gene TRBJ2-3, with TRBD1 as a possible D gene (5 bases). CDR3 length equals 15 residues. With 3 bases removed from V and 1 base from J, the gap between germline ends came to 14 bases. CDR1 is DFQATT and CDR2 is SNEGSKA in the germline V gene (reference sequence). Written as DNA, the CDR3 is TGCAGTGCTAGTTCCTTGACAGAAGGCACAGATACGCAGTATTTT. Its protein product is CSASSLTEGTDTQYF.

This clonotype turned up a few times. The genes are TRBV4-1 and TRBJ1-6; D is undetermined. CDR3 length: 16 residues. Between the trimmed V and J ends, which lost 3 bases and 4 bases, there was a span of 13 bases. Germline V gene data show CDR1 as MGHRA and CDR2 as YSYEKL. CDR3: CASSHSLTSYNSPLHF. The CDR3 DNA sequence: TGCGCCAGCAGCCATAGCCTGACAAGTTATAATTCACCCCTCCACTTT.

The chain combines TRBV29-1 with TRBJ2-4; D is ambiguous. Trimming shortened V by 4 bases and J by 0 bases, and 10 bases separated the two germline ends. The CDR3 is 14 residues long. CDR1 is SQVTM, CDR2 ANQGSEA, per germline. CDR3 bases: TGCAGCGTTGGGCCTCAGATAGCCAAAAACATTCAGTACTTC. The encoded protein is CSVGPQIAKNIQYF.

V is TRBV12-3 or TRBV12-4 and J is TRBJ2-7; 7 bases agree with TRBD2. This CDR3 contains 16 residues. The V segment lost 4 bases and the J segment 9 bases; nucleotides outside the gene matches: 18. CDR3: CASSWGSGTTGGGQYF. For the CDR3, the DNA is TGTGCCAGCAGTTGGGGATCCGGGACCACGGGAGGCGGGCAGTACTTC.